These T cell receptor beta chains were read from a single sample in a study of T cell repertoires in cytomegalovirus infection. TCRdb reprocessed the reads via MiXCR and lists one record per CDR3 protein. The data contain approximately 630,000 distinct CDR3 sequences, more than 20% of them singletons. The specimen sequenced was CD8+ T cells from PBMCs. The receptors originated from a human donor in good health (CMV status not recorded). Some clones in this sample may be carry-over from other donors' samples. Both conserved end residues are part of each CDR3. D genes are given only for firm matches. Some rows have no size entry. The others give once, few or many, or a class for an expanded clone.

>TRBV28|TRBD2|few|TRBJ2-1
CASSSRTSGAPEVYNEQFF
TGTGCCAGCAGTTCCCGGACTAGCGGGGCCCCCGAGGTCTACAATGAGCAGTTCTTC
>TRBV29-1|TRBD2|few|TRBJ2-2
CSVEDLGLAGRTGELFF
TGCAGCGTTGAAGATTTGGGACTAGCGGGGAGGACCGGGGAGCTGTTTTTT
>TRBV28|.|.|TRBJ1-6
CASIQGDNSPLHF
TGTGCCAGTATACAGGGTGATAATTCACCCCTCCACTTT
>TRBV12-3/TRBV12-4|.|many|TRBJ1-2
CASSPSSYGYTF
TGTGCCAGCAGCCCGTCGAGCTATGGCTACACCTTC
>TRBV4-3|.|once|TRBJ1-2
CASSQMPFTGSVGYTF
TGCGCCAGCAGCCAGATGCCCTTTACAGGGTCCGTTGGCTACACCTTC
>TRBV6-5|TRBD2|.|TRBJ2-7
CASSYAGDEQYF
TGTGCCAGCAGTTATGCGGGGGACGAGCAGTACTTC
>TRBV7-3|TRBD2|many|TRBJ2-1
CASSQGLAGDEQFF
TGTGCCAGCAGCCAGGGACTAGCGGGGGATGAGCAGTTCTTC
>TRBV25-1|TRBD1|.|TRBJ1-2
CASTHGQGRNYGYTF
TGTGCCAGCACCCACGGACAGGGGAGAAACTATGGCTACACCTTC
>TRBV7-9|TRBD2|few|TRBJ2-5
CASSLATSGAWETQYF
TGTGCCAGCAGCTTAGCAACCAGCGGGGCATGGGAGACCCAGTACTTC
>TRBV7-9|.|many|TRBJ1-2
CASSFLSVNYGYTF
TGTGCCAGCAGCTTCCTGTCGGTTAACTATGGCTACACCTTC
>TRBV12-3/TRBV12-4|.|.|TRBJ2-1
CASSLWAGNNEQFF
TGTGCCAGCAGTTTATGGGCAGGCAACAATGAGCAGTTCTTC
>TRBV14|.|.|TRBJ2-1
CASNRDDRRGGQTNEQFF
TGTGCCAGCAACCGGGACGACCGACGAGGGGGTCAGACCAATGAGCAGTTCTTC
>TRBV6-2/TRBV6-3|TRBD2|.|TRBJ2-1
CASRGGLAGHNEQFF
TGTGCCAGCAGAGGGGGACTAGCGGGGCACAATGAGCAGTTCTTC
>TRBV29-1|TRBD1|.|TRBJ2-2
CSVEDSGGSPDTGELFF
TGCAGCGTTGAAGATTCAGGGGGCTCTCCCGACACCGGGGAGCTGTTTTTT
>TRBV29-1|.|.|TRBJ1-2
CSVPGYYGYTF
TGCAGCGTCCCAGGGTACTATGGCTACACCTTC
>TRBV7-9|.|medium-sized|TRBJ2-1
CASSPEGGMDYNEQFF
TGTGCCAGCAGCCCGGAAGGGGGGATGGACTACAATGAGCAGTTCTTC
>TRBV10-3|.|many|TRBJ1-2
CAISYHTRDGDYGYTF
TGTGCCATCAGCTACCATACCCGGGACGGCGACTATGGCTACACCTTC
>TRBV29-1|.|.|TRBJ2-3
CSVEYADSVAQYF
TGCAGCGTTGAATATGCGGATTCAGTTGCGCAGTATTTT
>TRBV7-6|TRBD1|many|TRBJ2-1
CASSSRQGLYNEQFF
TGTGCCAGCAGTTCGAGACAGGGTCTCTACAATGAGCAGTTCTTC
>TRBV13|TRBD1|few|TRBJ2-7
CASSTRGQGRYEQYF
TGTGCCAGCAGCACTAGGGGACAGGGAAGATACGAGCAGTACTTC
>TRBV7-8|.|many|TRBJ2-5
CASSPTWYQETQYF
TGTGCCAGCAGCCCCACTTGGTACCAAGAGACCCAGTACTTC
>TRBV6-6|.|many|TRBJ1-5
CASSTGPGNQPQHF
TGTGCCAGCAGTACAGGGCCGGGCAATCAGCCCCAGCATTTT
>TRBV4-1|.|many|TRBJ1-1
CASSQGGGLGTEAFF
TGCGCCAGCAGCCAAGGGGGGGGGCTTGGCACTGAAGCTTTCTTT
>TRBV7-9|TRBD1|many|TRBJ2-7
CASLGERTGLWEQYF
TGTGCCAGCTTAGGTGAGAGGACAGGGCTCTGGGAGCAGTACTTC
>TRBV3-1|.|.|TRBJ2-2
CASSQDQEGGFTGELFF
TGTGCCAGCAGCCAAGATCAGGAGGGAGGATTCACCGGGGAGCTGTTTTTT
>TRBV29-1|TRBD1|few|TRBJ2-1
CSVRYRGDNEQFF
TGCAGCGTTAGGTACAGGGGGGACAATGAGCAGTTCTTC
>TRBV20-1|.|.|TRBJ1-3
CSASLGSPGNTIYF
TGCAGTGCTAGTTTAGGGTCCCCTGGAAACACCATATATTTT